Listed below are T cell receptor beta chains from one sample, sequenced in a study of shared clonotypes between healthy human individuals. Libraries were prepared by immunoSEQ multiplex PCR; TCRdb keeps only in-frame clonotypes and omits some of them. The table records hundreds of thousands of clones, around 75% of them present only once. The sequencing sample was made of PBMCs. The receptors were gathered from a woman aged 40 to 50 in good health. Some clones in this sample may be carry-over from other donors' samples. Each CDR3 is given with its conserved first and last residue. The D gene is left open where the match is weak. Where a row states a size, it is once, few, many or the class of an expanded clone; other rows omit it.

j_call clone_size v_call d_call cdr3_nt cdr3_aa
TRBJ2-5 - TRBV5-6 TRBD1 TGTGCCAGCAGCTCCCGGCAGGGGGCCTGGGAGACCCAGTACTTC CASSSRQGAWETQYF
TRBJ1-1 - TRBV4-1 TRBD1 TGCGCCAGCAGCCGGGACAGTTACACTGAAGCTTTCTTT CASSRDSYTEAFF
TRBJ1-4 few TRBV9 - TGTGCCAGCAGCGGAGGAGGCAGACGGAATGAAAAACTGTTTTTT CASSGGGRRNEKLFF
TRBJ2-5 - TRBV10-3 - TGTGCCGCAGCGGACGGGAAAGGTGAGACCCAGTACTTC CAAADGKGETQYF
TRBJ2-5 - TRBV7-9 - TGTGCCAGCAGCTTAGAGGGGCCCCGAGAGACCCAGTACTTC CASSLEGPRETQYF
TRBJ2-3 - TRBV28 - TGTGCCACCGACGACGGACAACCAGATACGCAGTATTTT CATDDGQPDTQYF
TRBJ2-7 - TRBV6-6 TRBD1 TGTGCCAGCAGTACCATGGGGGACAGGGCCGAGCAGTACTTC CASSTMGDRAEQYF
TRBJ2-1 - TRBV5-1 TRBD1 TGCGCCAGCAGCTTGGGACAGGGTGGGTATGAGCAGTTCTTC CASSLGQGGYEQFF
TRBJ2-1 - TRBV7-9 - TGTGCCAGCAGCTTCGGCGGGCCTATGATCGATGAGCAGTTCTTC CASSFGGPMIDEQFF
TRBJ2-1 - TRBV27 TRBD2 TGTGCCAGCAGTTTTAGCGGGACATCCTACAATGAGCAGTTCTTC CASSFSGTSYNEQFF
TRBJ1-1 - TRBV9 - TGTGCCAGCAGCGCGAATATTGGCATCACTGAAGCTTTCTTT CASSANIGITEAFF
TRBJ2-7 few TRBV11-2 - TGTGCCAGCAGCTTTGATCAGCGCGAGCAGTACTTC CASSFDQREQYF
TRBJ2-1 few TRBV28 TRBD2 TGTGCCAGCAGTTCAATAAATAGCGGGAGCAATGAGCAGTTCTTC CASSSINSGSNEQFF
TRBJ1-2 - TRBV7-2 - TGTGCCAGCAGCTCCCAGGGGTATGGCTACACCTTC CASSSQGYGYTF
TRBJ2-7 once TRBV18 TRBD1 TGTGCCAGCTCACCTCCGACAGGGACCCCCTACGAGCAGTACTTC CASSPPTGTPYEQYF
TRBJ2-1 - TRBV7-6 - TGTGCCAGCAGCTTAGGGTTCAATGAGCAGTTCTTC CASSLGFNEQFF
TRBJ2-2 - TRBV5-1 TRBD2 TGCGCCAGCAGCCCAAGGACTAGCGGGAGTGGAACGAACACCGGGGAGCTGTTTTTT CASSPRTSGSGTNTGELFF
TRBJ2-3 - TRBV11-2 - TGTGCCAGCAGCTTCGCTCATTTGGGCACAGATACGCAGTATTTT CASSFAHLGTDTQYF
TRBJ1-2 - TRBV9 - TGTGCCAGCAGCTTCGACGGAGATAACTATGGCTACACCTTC CASSFDGDNYGYTF
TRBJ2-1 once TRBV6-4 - TGTGCCAGCAGTGAGCGCGCGGGTTACAATGAGCAGTTCTTC CASSERAGYNEQFF
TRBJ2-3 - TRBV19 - TGTGCCAGTAGTATAGGAGGCGGGATTCAAATCGGTACGCAGTATTTT CASSIGGGIQIGTQYF
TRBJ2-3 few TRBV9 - TGTGCCAGCAGCGCCATTGTAACAGATACGCAGTATTTT CASSAIVTDTQYF
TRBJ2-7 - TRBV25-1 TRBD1 TGTGCCAGCAGTGAACCCGGACAGGGGGCGCGATACGAGCAGTACTTC CASSEPGQGARYEQYF
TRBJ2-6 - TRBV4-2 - TGTGCCAGCAGCCAAGACGGCAGGGTGCCCTCTGGGGCCAACGTCCTGACTTTC CASSQDGRVPSGANVLTF
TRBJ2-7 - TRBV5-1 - TGCGCCAGCAGCTTGGACAGAGGCTACGAGCAGTACTTC CASSLDRGYEQYF
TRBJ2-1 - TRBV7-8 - TGTGCCAGCAGCTTATATCATGGTAGCAGGGACAATGAGCAGTTCTTC CASSLYHGSRDNEQFF
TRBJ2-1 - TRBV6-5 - TGTGCCAGCAGTGGGAGCGCGACTTCGAACAATGAGCAGTTCTTC CASSGSATSNNEQFF
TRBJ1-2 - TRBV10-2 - TGCGCCAGCAGTGAGTCCCGGATAGCTAACTATGGCTACACCTTC CASSESRIANYGYTF
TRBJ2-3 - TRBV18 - TGTGCCAGCTCACCAACCCCAAACACAGATACGCAGTATTTT CASSPTPNTDTQYF
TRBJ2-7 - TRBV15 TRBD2 TGTGCCACCAGCAGAGGACTAGCGGGAGGGGGGGAGCAGTACTTC CATSRGLAGGGEQYF
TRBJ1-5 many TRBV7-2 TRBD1 TGTGCCAGCAGCTCTGGACAGGGGGAAGGCAATCAGCCCCAGCATTTT CASSSGQGEGNQPQHF
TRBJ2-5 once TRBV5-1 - TGCGCCAGCAGCTTGCAGGGCGGGTGGGAGACCCAGTACTTC CASSLQGGWETQYF
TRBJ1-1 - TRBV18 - TGTGCCAGCTCACGGGACAAGAACACTGAAGCTTTCTTT CASSRDKNTEAFF
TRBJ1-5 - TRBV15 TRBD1 TGTGCCACCAGCAGAGTCTGGGGACAGGCTTTGGAGCCCCAGCATTTT CATSRVWGQALEPQHF
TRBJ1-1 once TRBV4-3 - TGCGCCAGCAGCCAAGGAACCCAAGCTTTCTTC CASSQGTQAFF
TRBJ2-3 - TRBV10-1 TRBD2 TGCGCCAGCAGTTGGGGACTAGCGTCAACAGATACGCAGTATTTT CASSWGLASTDTQYF
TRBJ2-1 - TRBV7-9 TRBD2 TGTGCCAGCAGCTTTCAGTACCGAGGACTAGCGGGAGACCGGGAGCAGTTCTTC CASSFQYRGLAGDREQFF
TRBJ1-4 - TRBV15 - TGTGCCACCAGCAGAGCTGTTAATGAAAAACTGTTTTTT CATSRAVNEKLFF
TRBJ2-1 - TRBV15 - TGTGCCACCAGCAGATTTTCAGGGGTCTACAATGAGCAGTTCTTC CATSRFSGVYNEQFF
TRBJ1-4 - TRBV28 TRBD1 TGTGCCAGCAGGAGCGGGACAGGGGATGAAAAACTGTTTTTT CASRSGTGDEKLFF
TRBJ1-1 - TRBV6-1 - TGTGCCAGCAGCTCAGCAGGGTCCACTGAAGCTTTCTTT CASSSAGSTEAFF
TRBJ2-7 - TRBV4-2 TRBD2 TGTGCCAGCAGCTTGATTGGTGCGGGAGGCCGTGAGCAGTACTTC CASSLIGAGGREQYF
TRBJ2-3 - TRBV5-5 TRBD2 TGTGCCAGCAGCTTGACTAGCGGGAGTATAGATACGCAGTATTTT CASSLTSGSIDTQYF
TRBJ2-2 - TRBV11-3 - TGTGCCAGCAGCGTTAGAGGGGGTGGCGGGGAGCTGTTTTTT CASSVRGGGGELFF
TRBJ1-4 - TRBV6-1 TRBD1 TGTGCCAGCAGTGGGGGACAGGGGACGGCTGAAAAACTGTTTTTT CASSGGQGTAEKLFF
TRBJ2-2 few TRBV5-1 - TGCGCCAGCAGCTTGCTGAGCGCCCGAGACACCGGGGAGCTGTTTTTT CASSLLSARDTGELFF
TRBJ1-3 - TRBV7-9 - TGTGCCAGCAGTCCCGGGGGATTCTTTGGAAACACCATATATTTT CASSPGGFFGNTIYF
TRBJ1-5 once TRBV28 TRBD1 TGTGCCATCTCGGGACAGGGGGATCAGCCCCAGCATTTT CAISGQGDQPQHF
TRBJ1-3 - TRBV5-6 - TGTGCCAGCAGCCTACGCTTCGACAAATCTGGAAACACCATATATTTT CASSLRFDKSGNTIYF
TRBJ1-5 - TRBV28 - TGTGCCAGCAGTTTAGTAGGTCAGCCCCAGCATTTT CASSLVGQPQHF
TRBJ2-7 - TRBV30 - TGTGCCTGGAGTTGGGGGCCCCGGGACGAGCAGTACTTC CAWSWGPRDEQYF
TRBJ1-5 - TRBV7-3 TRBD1 TGTGCCAGCAGCCCCGACAGGGATCAGCCCCAGCATTTT CASSPDRDQPQHF
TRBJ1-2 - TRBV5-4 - TGTGCCAGCAGCTTGGCCGGAGGCCAGCTCAACTATGGCTACACCTTC CASSLAGGQLNYGYTF
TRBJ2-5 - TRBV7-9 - TGTGCCAGCAGCTTATTTACAGAGACCCAGTACTTC CASSLFTETQYF